This T cell receptor (beta chain) was observed in a study of blood T cell repertoires in COVID-19. Whole-study context: COVID-19 samples, acute and convalescent, were from the United States, Italy and Spain. From T cells, B-cell-depleted T cells, or PBMCs came the material, which was cDNA or gDNA.

Germline V CDR1 and CDR2: SNHLY, FYNNEI. Trimming cost V 6 bases and J 5 bases, with 4 bases left between them. This CDR3 has 10 amino acids. In the original analysis: Researchers report that nucleated cell counts were estimated from reference gene primer amplification. TCRdb keeps only in-frame clones here, not all; method: immunoSEQ multiplex PCR. V and J calls and clone size come straight from that table; D and trimming were deduced from the DNA. The sample comprises under 150,000 clones, about four fifths of which are singletons, and approximately 5.8% rests with the top ten. The TCR sequence derives from an elderly man with active or convalescent COVID-19. The specimen sequenced was peripheral blood. This sequence joins TRBV2 and TRBJ2-5, with D unclear. This chain's CDR3 is CASSSETQYF. CDR3 nucleotides: TGTGCCAGCAGCTCGGAGACCCAGTACTTC.